This is a list of T cell receptor beta chains from one sample in a study of T-cell memory formation after mild COVID-19. TCRdb reprocessed the 5' RACE reads with MiXCR, giving one entry per CDR3 protein. Of hundreds of thousands of distinct CDR3 sequences in the sample, about a sixth were seen once. The sequenced sample consisted of PBMCs or a T cell subset sorted from them (not recorded which). The receptors stem from a man aged 18 to 30 who had mild COVID-19 (a few samples of this study predate the infection). Cell type and time point are not known. Both conserved end residues are part of each CDR3. The D gene is left open where the match is weak. Part of the rows lack a size; the others show once, few, many or a class for expanded clones.

TRBJ1-1 | many | TRBV7-3 | . | CASSHSGGLNTEAFF | TGTGCCAGCAGCCACAGTGGCGGCCTTAACACTGAAGCTTTCTTT
TRBJ2-3 | few | TRBV11-2 | TRBD2 | CASSLDPLAGLTDTQYF | TGTGCCAGCAGCTTAGACCCTCTAGCGGGCCTCACAGATACGCAGTATTTT
TRBJ1-1 | many | TRBV6-5 | . | CASSSHMNTEAFF | TGTGCCAGCAGTTCTCATATGAACACTGAAGCTTTCTTT
TRBJ2-6 | . | TRBV29-1 | TRBD1 | CSATGTTGANVLTF | TGCAGCGCGACAGGGACAACTGGGGCCAACGTCCTGACTTTC
TRBJ1-2 | . | TRBV20-1 | . | CSASQSATPVTGYTF | TGCAGTGCTAGTCAGTCCGCGACACCCGTTACTGGCTACACCTTC
TRBJ2-5 | . | TRBV20-1 | . | CSAREGGRETQYF | TGCAGTGCTAGAGAGGGGGGTAGAGAGACCCAGTACTTC
TRBJ2-3 | . | TRBV7-9 | TRBD2 | CASSVTRGASTDTQYF | TGTGCCAGCAGCGTGACGCGGGGGGCGAGCACAGATACGCAGTATTTT
TRBJ1-4 | few | TRBV7-2 | . | CASSLASYEKLFF | TGTGCCAGCAGCTTAGCGTCGTATGAAAAACTGTTTTTT
TRBJ2-2 | . | TRBV5-1 | . | CAIKDGGGGELFF | TGCGCCATCAAGGATGGGGGCGGCGGGGAGCTGTTTTTT
TRBJ1-2 | . | TRBV12-3/TRBV12-4 | . | CASSLVLGANYGYTF | TGTGCCAGCAGTTTAGTTTTAGGAGCTAACTATGGCTACACCTTC
TRBJ1-1 | . | TRBV4-3 | . | CASSQDRKGPEAFF | TGCGCCAGCAGCCAAGACAGGAAAGGGCCTGAAGCTTTCTTT
TRBJ1-4 | . | TRBV6-2/TRBV6-3 | . | CASTKGTELFF | TGTGCCAGCACGAAGGGGACGGAACTGTTTTTT
TRBJ2-3 | . | TRBV20-1 | TRBD2 | CSARPPTFLAGGDSWGTDTQYF | TGCAGTGCTCGACCTCCCACGTTCCTAGCGGGGGGGGACAGTTGGGGCACAGATACGCAGTATTTT
TRBJ1-5 | few | TRBV6-5 | TRBD1 | CASSKLQGNQPQHF | TGTGCCAGCAGTAAACTACAGGGGAATCAGCCCCAGCATTTT
TRBJ2-1 | . | TRBV7-2 | TRBD1 | CASSPVGTGYNEQFF | TGTGCCAGCAGCCCAGTCGGGACAGGCTACAATGAGCAGTTCTTC
TRBJ2-1 | few | TRBV4-2 | TRBD2 | CASSQAGSGGALGQFF | TGTGCCAGCAGCCAAGCGGGGAGCGGGGGGGCCCTTGGGCAGTTCTTC